This is a list of T cell receptor beta chains from one sample in a study of identical twins. TCRdb re-called the 5' RACE reads through MiXCR, storing one row per CDR3 protein. Here the sample spans some 590,000 distinct CDR3 sequences, 9% to 10% being singletons. These data were also reused for a study on yellow fever vaccine responses in identical twins.

Material for sequencing was PBMCs. All receptors derive from a woman younger than 30 in good health. The CDR3 runs from the conserved cysteine through the conserved F or W. The D gene is left open where the match is weak. Some rows mark clone size as missing; the rest say once, few, many or name a class of expanded clone.

clone_size cdr3_length j_call v_call d_call cdr3_aa cdr3_nt
- 13 TRBJ2-7 TRBV11-1 - CASNGGKGYEQYF TGTGCCAGCAACGGGGGTAAGGGCTACGAGCAGTACTTC
many 13 TRBJ2-3 TRBV7-2 - CASSLVSGDTQYF TGTGCCAGCAGCTTAGTTTCGGGCGATACGCAGTATTTT
- 10 TRBJ2-7 TRBV29-1 - CSLCGGEQYF TGCAGCCTTTGTGGGGGCGAGCAGTACTTC
many 15 TRBJ2-6 TRBV27 - CASSSYGAGANVLTF TGTGCCAGCAGTTCGTACGGGGCTGGGGCCAACGTCCTGACTTTC
many 15 TRBJ1-4 TRBV6-1 - CASTTRMSTNEKLFF TGTGCCAGCACTACCAGGATGTCAACTAATGAAAAACTGTTTTTT
many 15 TRBJ2-3 TRBV7-2 - CASSLTFSITDTQYF TGTGCCAGCAGCTTAACCTTTTCAATCACAGATACGCAGTATTTT
many 12 TRBJ1-4 TRBV7-2 - CASSYSGEKLFF TGTGCCAGCAGCTACTCGGGGGAAAAACTGTTTTTT
many 12 TRBJ2-1 TRBV7-6 - CASSFGAHEQFF TGTGCCAGCAGCTTCGGTGCGCATGAGCAGTTCTTC
- 16 TRBJ2-7 TRBV20-1 TRBD1 CSARTGTGGSSYEQYF TGCAGTGCCAGAACCGGGACAGGGGGAAGTTCCTACGAGCAGTACTTC
few 14 TRBJ2-2 TRBV6-5 - CASSSTSSTGELFF TGTGCCAGCAGTTCGACTAGTTCCACCGGGGAGCTGTTTTTT
many 13 TRBJ2-3 TRBV9 - CASSVLDQDTQYF TGTGCCAGCAGCGTATTAGACCAGGATACGCAGTATTTT
few 13 TRBJ2-7 TRBV5-1 - CASSPTLSYEQYF TGCGCCAGCAGCCCGACACTCTCCTACGAGCAGTACTTC
many 11 TRBJ1-1 TRBV20-1 - CSAKPGNEAFF TGCAGTGCTAAGCCAGGGAATGAAGCTTTCTTT
many 15 TRBJ1-4 TRBV19 TRBD1 CASRHGQAANEKLFF TGTGCCAGTAGACACGGACAGGCTGCTAATGAAAAACTGTTTTTT
few 15 TRBJ2-1 TRBV30 TRBD1 CAWSPGTGGHNEQFF TGTGCCTGGAGTCCAGGGACAGGGGGGCACAATGAGCAGTTCTTC
many 14 TRBJ2-1 TRBV2 TRBD2 CASSLAGATNEQFF TGTGCCAGCAGCCTAGCGGGGGCAACCAATGAGCAGTTCTTC